This T cell receptor (beta chain) emerged from a study of T-cell reconstitution after alpha-beta-depleted transplantation in children. This clonotype occurred many times. Preparing the TCRbeta library involved the use of unique molecular identifiers. Using its own MiXCR run on the PCR reads, TCRdb lists one record per CDR3 protein. Here the sample spans hundreds of thousands of distinct CDR3 sequences, 9.9% being singletons. The material sequenced was PBMCs from the stem cell graft donor, taken from the stem cell graft. The receptor was derived from a human donor who donated a stem cell graft to a child with SCID.

The CDR3 is CASSLPGPSTDTQYF. DNA for the CDR3: TGTGCCAGCAGTTTACCGGGACCCAGCACAGATACGCAGTATTTT. J is TRBJ2-3 and V is TRBV7-2; D is perhaps TRBD1 or TRBD2 (5 bases each). With 6 bases removed from V and 0 bases from J, the gap between germline ends came to 13 bases. This CDR3 spans 15 amino acids. CDR1 SGHTA and CDR2 FQGNSA come from the germline V gene.